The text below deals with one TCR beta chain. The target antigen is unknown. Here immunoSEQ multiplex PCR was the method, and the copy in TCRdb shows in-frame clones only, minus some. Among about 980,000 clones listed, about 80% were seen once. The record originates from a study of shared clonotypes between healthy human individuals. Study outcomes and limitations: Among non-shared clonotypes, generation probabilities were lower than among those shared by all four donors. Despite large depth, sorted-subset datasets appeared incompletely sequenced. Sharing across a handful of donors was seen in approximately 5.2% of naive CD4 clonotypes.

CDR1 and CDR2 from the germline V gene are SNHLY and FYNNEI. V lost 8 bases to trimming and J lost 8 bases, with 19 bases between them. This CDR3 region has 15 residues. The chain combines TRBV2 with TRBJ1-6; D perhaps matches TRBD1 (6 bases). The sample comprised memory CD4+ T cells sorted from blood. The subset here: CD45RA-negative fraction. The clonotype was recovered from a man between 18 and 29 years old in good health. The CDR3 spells CASWSGALGDSPLHF. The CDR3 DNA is TGTGCCAGCTGGTCGGGGGCTCTCGGGGATTCACCCCTCCACTTT.